This T cell receptor beta chain comes out of a study of blood T cell repertoires in COVID-19. Overall study: Researchers got acute and convalescent COVID-19 samples from the United States, Italy and Spain.

Per the original data handling: Reference gene primer amplification in the assay estimated nucleated cell counts. Sequencing was performed with immunoSEQ multiplex PCR; in TCRdb, only in-frame clones are kept and a portion is missing. V, J and clone size were drawn from that table, and D and trimming were deduced from the DNA. The sample lists 65,000 to 95,000 clones, around nine tenths occurring once. The CDR3 contains 12 residues. With 3 bases removed from V and 5 bases from J, the gap between germline ends came to 7 bases. Material for sequencing was peripheral blood. The origin of this receptor is a man aged 30 to 45 with acute or convalescent COVID-19. This chain connects TRBV12-3 or TRBV12-4 to TRBJ2-5; D is unresolved. DNA for the CDR3: TGTGCCAGCAGTTTGGTTCGGGAGACCCAGTACTTC. Its protein is CASSLVRETQYF.